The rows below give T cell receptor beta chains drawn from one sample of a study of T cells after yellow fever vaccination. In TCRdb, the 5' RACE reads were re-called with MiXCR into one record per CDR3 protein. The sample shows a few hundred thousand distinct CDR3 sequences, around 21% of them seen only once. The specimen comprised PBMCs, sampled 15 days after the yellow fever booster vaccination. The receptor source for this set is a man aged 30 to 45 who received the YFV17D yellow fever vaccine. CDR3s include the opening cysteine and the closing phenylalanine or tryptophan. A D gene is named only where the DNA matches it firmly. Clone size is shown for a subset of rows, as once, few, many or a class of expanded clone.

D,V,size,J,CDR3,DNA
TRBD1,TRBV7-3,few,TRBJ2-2,CASSPGQLDTGELFF,TGTGCCAGCAGCCCGGGACAGCTCGACACCGGGGAGCTGTTTTTT
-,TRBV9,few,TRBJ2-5,CASSAPGEGTQYF,TGTGCCAGCAGCGCTCCGGGAGAAGGGACCCAGTACTTC
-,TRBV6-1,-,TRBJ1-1,CASSEAPGPYTEAFF,TGTGCCAGCAGTGAAGCACCGGGCCCGTACACTGAAGCTTTCTTT
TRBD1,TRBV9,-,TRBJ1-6,CASSGEDRANNSPLHF,TGTGCCAGCAGCGGAGAAGACAGGGCGAATAATTCACCCCTCCACTTT
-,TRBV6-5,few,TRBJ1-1,CASSSATEAFF,TGTGCCAGCAGTTCCGCCACTGAAGCTTTCTTT
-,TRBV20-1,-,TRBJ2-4,CSARDPLVRAKNIQYF,TGCAGTGCTAGAGATCCCTTAGTTCGTGCCAAAAACATTCAGTACTTC
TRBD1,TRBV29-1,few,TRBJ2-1,CSVEQGARNNEQFF,TGCAGCGTTGAACAGGGGGCGCGTAACAATGAGCAGTTCTTC
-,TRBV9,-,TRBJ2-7,CASSWGRSSYEQYF,TGTGCCAGCAGTTGGGGTCGGAGCTCCTACGAGCAGTACTTC
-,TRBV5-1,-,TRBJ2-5,CASSRGVLADVQETQYF,TGCGCCAGCAGCAGGGGGGTTCTAGCGGACGTACAAGAGACCCAGTACTTC
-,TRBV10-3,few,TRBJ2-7,CAAAPAQGYEQYF,TGTGCCGCTGCCCCGGCACAGGGCTACGAGCAGTACTTC
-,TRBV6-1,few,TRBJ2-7,CASSEDVGEQYF,TGTGCCAGCAGTGAAGATGTGGGGGAGCAGTACTTC
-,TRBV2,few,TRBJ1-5,CASKETTGFYQPQHF,TGTGCCAGCAAGGAAACCACAGGGTTTTATCAGCCCCAGCATTTT
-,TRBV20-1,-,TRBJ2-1,CSARDSLGNEQFF,TGCAGTGCTAGAGATTCACTCGGCAATGAGCAGTTCTTC
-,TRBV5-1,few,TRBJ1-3,CASSLDMASGNTIYF,TGCGCCAGCAGCTTGGATATGGCATCTGGAAACACCATATATTTT
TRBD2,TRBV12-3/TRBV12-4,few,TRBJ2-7,CASSLLGSGTNYEQYF,TGTGCCAGCAGTTTACTGGGTAGCGGGACAAACTACGAGCAGTACTTC
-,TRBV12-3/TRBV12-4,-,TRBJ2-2,CASSPRYNTGELFF,TGTGCCAGCAGTCCACGTTACAACACCGGGGAGCTGTTTTTT
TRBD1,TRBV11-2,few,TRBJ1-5,CASSLDRSGQPQHF,TGTGCCAGCAGCTTGGACAGGTCGGGTCAGCCCCAGCATTTT
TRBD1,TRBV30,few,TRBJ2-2,CAWSPQLAGGTGELFF,TGTGCCTGGAGTCCCCAGCTGGCAGGGGGCACCGGGGAGCTGTTTTTT
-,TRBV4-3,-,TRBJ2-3,CASSPGRETSTDTQYF,TGCGCCAGCAGCCCAGGACGCGAAACTAGCACAGATACGCAGTATTTT
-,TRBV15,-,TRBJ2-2,CATSRVNRDAMGELFF,TGTGCCACCAGCAGAGTTAACCGGGACGCCATGGGGGAGCTGTTTTTT
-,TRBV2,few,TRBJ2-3,CASPKYPGGGGTQYF,TGTGCCAGTCCGAAATACCCTGGCGGGGGCGGTACGCAGTATTTT
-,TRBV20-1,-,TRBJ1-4,CSATDRGEKLFF,TGCAGTGCAACGGACCGTGGGGAAAAACTGTTTTTT
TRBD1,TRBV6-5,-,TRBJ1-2,CASSYSVRDSIGGYTF,TGTGCCAGCAGTTACTCAGTACGGGACAGTATAGGTGGCTACACCTTC
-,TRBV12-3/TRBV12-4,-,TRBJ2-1,CASSWEYGDEQFF,TGTGCCAGCAGTTGGGAATACGGTGATGAGCAGTTCTTC
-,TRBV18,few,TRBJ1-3,CASSDQKTGNTIYF,TGTGCCAGCTCAGATCAGAAGACTGGAAACACCATATATTTT
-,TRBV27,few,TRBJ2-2,CASSPGWRTGELFF,TGTGCCAGCAGTCCAGGGTGGCGCACCGGGGAGCTGTTTTTT
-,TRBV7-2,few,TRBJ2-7,CASSPGPGEQYF,TGTGCCAGCAGCCCGGGTCCTGGCGAGCAGTACTTC
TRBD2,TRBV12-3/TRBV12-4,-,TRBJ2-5,CASSLSVLAGQETQYF,TGTGCCAGCAGTTTATCTGTGCTAGCGGGGCAAGAGACCCAGTACTTC
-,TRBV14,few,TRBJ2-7,CASSGSGYEQYF,TGTGCCAGCAGCGGGAGCGGCTACGAGCAGTACTTC
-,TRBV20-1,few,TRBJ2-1,CSASGRTYNEQFF,TGCAGTGCTAGCGGTCGAACCTACAATGAGCAGTTCTTC
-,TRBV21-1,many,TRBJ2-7,CASSQTGGYEQYF,TGTGCCAGCAGCCAGACAGGGGGCTACGAGCAGTACTTC
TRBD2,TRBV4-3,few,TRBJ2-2,CASSQMTSGFTGELFF,TGCGCCAGCAGCCAAATGACTAGCGGGTTCACCGGGGAGCTGTTTTTT
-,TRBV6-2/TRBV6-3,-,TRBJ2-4,CASSLTTLAKNIQYF,TGTGCCAGCAGTTTAACTACCCTAGCCAAAAACATTCAGTACTTC
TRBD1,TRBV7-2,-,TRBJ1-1,CASSFLTITDRDNEAFF,TGTGCCAGCAGCTTTCTTACCATCACTGACAGGGATAATGAAGCTTTCTTT
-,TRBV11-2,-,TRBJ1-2,CASSLVGSGGRTGGYTF,TGTGCCAGCAGCTTAGTAGGCTCCGGCGGCCGCACGGGAGGCTACACCTTC
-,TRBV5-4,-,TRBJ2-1,CASTLQGPHNEQFF,TGTGCCAGCACCCTCCAGGGACCCCACAATGAGCAGTTCTTC
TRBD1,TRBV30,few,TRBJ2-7,CAWRGQGMREQYF,TGTGCCTGGAGGGGACAGGGGATGCGGGAGCAGTACTTC
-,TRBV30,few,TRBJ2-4,CAWKGGAKNIQYF,TGTGCCTGGAAAGGGGGGGCCAAAAACATTCAGTACTTC
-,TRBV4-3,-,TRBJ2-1,CASSQDRATYNEQFF,TGCGCCAGCAGCCAAGATCGTGCGACCTACAATGAGCAGTTCTTC
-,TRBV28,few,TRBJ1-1,CASIGNTEAFF,TGTGCCAGCATCGGGAACACTGAAGCTTTCTTT
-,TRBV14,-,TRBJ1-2,CASSKVEYGYTF,TGTGCCAGCAGCAAGGTGGAGTATGGCTACACCTTC
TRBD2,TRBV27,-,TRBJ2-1,CASSLKGLAGAFEQFF,TGTGCCAGCAGTTTAAAGGGACTAGCGGGAGCCTTTGAGCAGTTCTTC
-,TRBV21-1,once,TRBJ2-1,CATPGEGDNEQFF,TGTGCCACCCCAGGGGAAGGGGACAATGAGCAGTTCTTC
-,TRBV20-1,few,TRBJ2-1,CSATRLDLYNEQFF,TGCAGTGCAACCCGACTAGATCTCTACAATGAGCAGTTCTTC
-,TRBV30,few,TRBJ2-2,CAWGSGGSVTGELFF,TGTGCCTGGGGGAGTGGGGGTTCGGTCACCGGGGAGCTGTTTTTT
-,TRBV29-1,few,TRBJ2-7,CSVYSRAGEQYF,TGCAGCGTTTATTCCAGGGCGGGCGAGCAGTACTTC
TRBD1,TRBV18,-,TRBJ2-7,CASSQVRGTGRTYEQYF,TGTGCCAGCTCACAGGTTCGGGGGACAGGACGAACGTACGAGCAGTACTTC
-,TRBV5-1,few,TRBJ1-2,CASSLVGTNYGYTF,TGCGCCAGCAGCTTGGTTGGAACGAACTATGGCTACACCTTC
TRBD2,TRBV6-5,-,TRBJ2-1,CASSYSGLARAVNEQFF,TGTGCCAGCAGTTATTCCGGACTAGCGAGAGCGGTCAATGAGCAGTTCTTC
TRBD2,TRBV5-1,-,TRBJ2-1,CASSLSVSGYNEQFF,TGCGCCAGCAGCCTTTCCGTTAGCGGGTACAATGAGCAGTTCTTC
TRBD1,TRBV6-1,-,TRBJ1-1,CASMRQGYTEAFF,TGTGCCAGCATGAGACAGGGGTACACTGAAGCTTTCTTT